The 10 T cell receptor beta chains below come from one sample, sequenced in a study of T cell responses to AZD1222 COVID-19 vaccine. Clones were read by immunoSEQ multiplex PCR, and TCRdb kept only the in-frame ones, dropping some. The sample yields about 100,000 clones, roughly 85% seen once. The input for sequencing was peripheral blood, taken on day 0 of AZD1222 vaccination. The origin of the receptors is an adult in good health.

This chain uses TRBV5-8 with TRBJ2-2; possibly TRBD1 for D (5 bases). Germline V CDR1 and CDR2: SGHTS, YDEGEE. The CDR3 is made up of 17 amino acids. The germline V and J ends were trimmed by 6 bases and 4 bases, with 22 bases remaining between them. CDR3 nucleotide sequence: TGTGCCAGCACCTCCTGGCGCGTTGGGGCTGGCACCGGGGAGCTGTTTTTT. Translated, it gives CASTSWRVGAGTGELFF.

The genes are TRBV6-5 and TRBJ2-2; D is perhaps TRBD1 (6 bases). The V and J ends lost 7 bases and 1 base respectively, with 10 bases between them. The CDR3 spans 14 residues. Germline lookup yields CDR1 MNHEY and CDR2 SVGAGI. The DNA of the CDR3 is TGTGCCAGCACCACGACAGGGAACACCGGGGAGCTGTTTTTT. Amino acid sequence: CASTTTGNTGELFF.

The CDR3: CATTPRQGTYNEQFF. CDR3 in DNA: TGTGCCACTACTCCCAGACAGGGGACCTACAATGAGCAGTTCTTC. The rearrangement links TRBV5-6 to TRBJ2-1; the match to TRBD1 covers 8 bases. CDR1 is SGHDT and CDR2 is YYEEEE in the germline V gene. Germline trimming cut 9 bases from V and 2 bases from J; bases unmatched to any gene: 10. The CDR3 covers 15 residues.

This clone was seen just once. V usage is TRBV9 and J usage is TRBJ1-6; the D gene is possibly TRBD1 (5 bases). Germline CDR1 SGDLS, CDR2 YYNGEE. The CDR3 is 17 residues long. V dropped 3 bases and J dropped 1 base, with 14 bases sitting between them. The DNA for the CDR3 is TGTGCCAGCAGCGAGCCAGTGGGGGGTTCCTATAATTCACCCCTCCACTTT. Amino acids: CASSEPVGGSYNSPLHF.

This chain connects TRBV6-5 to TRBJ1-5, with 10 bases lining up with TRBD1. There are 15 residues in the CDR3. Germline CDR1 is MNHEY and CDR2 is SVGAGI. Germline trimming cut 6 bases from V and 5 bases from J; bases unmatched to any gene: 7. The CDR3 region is CASSQGGQGYQPQHF. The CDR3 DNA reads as TGTGCCAGCAGCCAAGGGGGACAGGGGTATCAGCCCCAGCATTTT.

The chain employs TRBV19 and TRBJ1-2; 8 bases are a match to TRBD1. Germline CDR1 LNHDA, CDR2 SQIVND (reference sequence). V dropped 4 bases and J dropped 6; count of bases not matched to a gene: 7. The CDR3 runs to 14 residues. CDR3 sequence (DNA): TGTGCCAGTAGTACTCGGGACAGGAGAAATGGCTACACCTTC. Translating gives CASSTRDRRNGYTF.

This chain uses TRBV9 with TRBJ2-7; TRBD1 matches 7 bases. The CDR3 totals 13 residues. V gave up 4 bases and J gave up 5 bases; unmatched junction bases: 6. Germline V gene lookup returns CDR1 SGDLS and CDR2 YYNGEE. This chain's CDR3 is CASSLRDSHEQYF. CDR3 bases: TGTGCCAGCAGCCTCCGGGACAGCCACGAGCAGTACTTC.

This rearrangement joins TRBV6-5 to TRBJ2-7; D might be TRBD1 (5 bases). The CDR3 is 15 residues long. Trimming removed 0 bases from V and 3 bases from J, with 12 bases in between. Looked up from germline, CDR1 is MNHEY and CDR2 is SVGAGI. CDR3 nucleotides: TGTGCCAGCAGTTACTCGGTCGACAGATACTACGAGCAGTACTTC. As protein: CASSYSVDRYYEQYF.

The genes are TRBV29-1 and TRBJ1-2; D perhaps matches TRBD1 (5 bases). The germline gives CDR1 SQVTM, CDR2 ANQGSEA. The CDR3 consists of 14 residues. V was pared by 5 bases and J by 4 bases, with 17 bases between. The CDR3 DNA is TGCAGCGTTACACAGACCCAGGGATTCTATGGCTACACCTTC. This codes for CSVTQTQGFYGYTF.

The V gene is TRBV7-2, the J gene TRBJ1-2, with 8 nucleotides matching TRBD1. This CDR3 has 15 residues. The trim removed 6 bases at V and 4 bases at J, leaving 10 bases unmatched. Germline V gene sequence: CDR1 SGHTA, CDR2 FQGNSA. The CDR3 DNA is TGTGCCAGCAGGGCCGGACAGGGTACGGGCTATGGCTACACCTTC. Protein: CASRAGQGTGYGYTF.